The entry below describes one T cell receptor beta chain. Its matching antigen is unknown. These data originate in a study of T cells expressing NK-cell markers. Study observations and caveats: In several donors, dominant NKG2C+ clonotypes were roughly 1.0-7.5% of CD8+ T cells.

TCRdb reanalyzed the 5' RACE reads and collapses them to one entry per CDR3 protein, without DNA. Its table records about 150,000 distinct CDR3 sequences. This CDR3 contains 13 residues. The germline CDR1 and CDR2 sequences are SEHNR and FQNEAQ (reference sequence). The chain uses TRBV7-9 and TRBJ1-1; TCRdb's D gene call, TRBD1, goes unchecked for lack of DNA. The receptor was isolated from a woman between 45 and 65 years old in good health. What was sequenced was blood T cells: a sorted CD56 or NKG2C T cell subset, CD4+ or CD8+ T cells, or bulk PBMC T cells (not recorded which). CDR3 region: CASGTMPHPEAFF.